The 28 T cell receptor beta chains listed next were all sequenced from one sample in a study of blood T cell repertoires in COVID-19. Generated by immunoSEQ multiplex PCR, the TCRdb table keeps only in-frame clones and is missing some. This sample has around 300,000 clones, with around 87% found just once. Sequencing used PBMCs or T cells enriched from blood (not recorded which). These receptors originate from a woman aged 18-35 years with acute COVID-19.

V is TRBV6-5 and J is TRBJ2-3, with D tentatively TRBD1 (6 bases). Germline V gene data show CDR1 as MNHEY and CDR2 as SVGAGI. V lost 8 bases to trimming and J lost 4 bases, with 10 bases between them. CDR3 length equals 12 residues. The CDR3, as DNA: TGTGCCAGCCGCAGGGGTGCAGATACGCAGTATTTT. Amino acid sequence: CASRRGADTQYF.

This chain uses TRBV7-9 with TRBJ2-7; D is possibly TRBD1 (5 bases). V was cut by 1 base and J by 1 base, with 11 bases left in between. This CDR3 has 15 residues. Germline lookup yields CDR1 SEHNR and CDR2 FQNEAQ (reference sequence). CDR3 residues: CASSLEAGHSYEQYF. As DNA, the CDR3 is TGTGCCAGCAGCTTAGAAGCCGGACATTCCTACGAGCAGTACTTC.

The chain combines TRBV9 with TRBJ2-6; D gene uncertain. From germline, CDR1 is SGDLS and CDR2 YYNGEE. The CDR3 extends over 15 amino acids. V lost 4 bases, J lost 0 bases, and 8 bases lay in between. Here the CDR3 reads CASSPRSSGANVLTF. In DNA form, the CDR3 reads TGTGCCAGCAGCCCCCGGTCCTCTGGGGCCAACGTCCTGACTTTC.

This chain uses TRBV9 with TRBJ1-4, with no clear D. Germline CDR1 reads SGDLS; CDR2 reads YYNGEE. V dropped 0 bases and J dropped 7 bases, with 4 bases sitting between them. The CDR3 has 12 amino acids. CDR3 nucleotide sequence: TGTGCCAGCAGCGTAGTCATTGAAAAACTGTTTTTT. This gives the protein CASSVVIEKLFF.

J is TRBJ1-1 and V is TRBV5-1; D is perhaps TRBD1 (6 bases). Germline CDR1 and CDR2: SGHRS and YFSETQ. Trimming stripped 2 bases from V and 4 bases from J, with 9 bases between. The CDR3 contains 13 residues. In DNA form, the CDR3 reads TGCGCCAGCAGCTTCGACAGGAGCACTGAAGCTTTCTTT. Its protein is CASSFDRSTEAFF.

The rearrangement links TRBV3-1 (or the pseudogene TRBV3-2) to TRBJ2-7, with D perhaps TRBD2 (5 bases). The CDR3 totals 14 residues. Germline CDR1 reads LGHDT; CDR2 reads YNNKEL (reference sequence). Trimming removed 3 bases at V and 2 bases at J, with 11 bases between. CDR3 loop: CASSHGLAAYEQYF. CDR3 nucleotide sequence: TGTGCCAGCAGCCACGGACTGGCTGCCTACGAGCAGTACTTC.

This clone was observed once. The chain employs TRBV9 and TRBJ2-6, with a possible D match to TRBD2 (5 bases). V was shortened by 0 bases and J by 0 bases, with 19 bases between the two germline ends. CDR1 is SGDLS, CDR2 YYNGEE, per germline. The CDR3 extends over 20 amino acids. The CDR3 loop reads CASSVDDRLLLSSGANVLTF. Here the CDR3 DNA reads TGTGCCAGCAGCGTAGACGATCGACTACTTCTGAGCTCTGGGGCCAACGTCCTGACTTTC.

The V and J genes are TRBV6-5 and TRBJ1-1; D not certain. Germline V gene lookup returns CDR1 MNHEY and CDR2 SVGAGI. The CDR3 runs 14 residues. V gave up 2 bases and J gave up 1 base, with 8 bases separating them. CDR3: CASSYEGANTEAFF. In DNA, the CDR3 is TGTGCCAGCAGTTACGAGGGCGCGAACACTGAAGCTTTCTTT.

This clone was found once. The chain carries TRBV27 and TRBJ1-1; TRBD1 agrees at 8 bases. The V and J ends lost 6 bases and 4 bases, in that order; junction bases with no gene match: 16. In germline, CDR1 is MNHEY, CDR2 SMNVEV (reference sequence). The CDR3 consists of 17 residues. The DNA of the CDR3 is TGTGCCAGCAGCCTCAGGGGGCGCGAAATGATGGCCACTGAAGCTTTCTTT. Translating it yields CASSLRGREMMATEAFF.

The rearrangement links TRBV29-1 to TRBJ1-3, with D maybe TRBD1 (6 bases). CDR3 length: 16 amino acids. Germline CDR1 SQVTM, CDR2 ANQGSEA. Between the trimmed V and J ends, which lost 0 bases and 0 bases, there was a span of 12 bases. CDR3 coding DNA: TGCAGCGTTGAAGATCCAGGGGATGGCTCTGGAAACACCATATATTTT. The encoded protein is CSVEDPGDGSGNTIYF. The variable domain in full, with the rest retrieved from reference TRBV29-1 and TRBJ1-3, is SAVISQKPSRDICQRGTSLTIQCQVDSQVTMMFWYRQQPGQSLTLIATANQGSEATYESGFVIDKFPISRPNLTFSTLTVSNMSPEDSSIYLCSVEDPGDGSGNTIYFGEGSWLTVV.

The chain uses TRBV5-1 and TRBJ1-4; D unresolved. The germline V and J ends were trimmed by 3 bases and 2 bases, with 8 bases remaining between them. Germline V gene lookup returns CDR1 SGHRS and CDR2 YFSETQ. This CDR3 comprises 14 residues. The CDR3: CASSSQMTNEKLFF. CDR3 nucleotides: TGCGCCAGCAGCTCCCAGATGACTAATGAAAAACTGTTTTTT.

This sequence joins TRBV2 and TRBJ2-5, with 7 positions matching TRBD2. The V segment lost 4 bases and the J segment 3 bases; nucleotides outside the gene matches: 2. The CDR3 covers 13 residues. Germline lookup yields CDR1 SNHLY and CDR2 FYNNEI. The CDR3 coding sequence is TGTGCCAGCAGTGCGAGCGGGAAAGAGACCCAGTACTTC. This sequence encodes CASSASGKETQYF.

This chain uses TRBV20-1 with TRBJ2-7; D not certain. The germline V gene encodes CDR1 DFQATT and CDR2 SNEGSKA (reference sequence). CDR3 length equals 13 residues. Deletions cut 4 bases from V and 2 bases from J, with 12 bases between. CDR3 in DNA: TGCAGTGCTAATGACTTTCCCGCCTACGAGCAGTACTTC. It codes for CSANDFPAYEQYF.

J is TRBJ1-2 and V is TRBV2; D ambiguous. With 4 bases removed from V and 0 bases from J, the gap between germline ends came to 9 bases. The V gene's germline CDR1 is SNHLY and CDR2 FYNNEI. The CDR3 loop spans 14 amino acids. The DNA for the CDR3 is TGTGCCAGCAGTGTTGTGGAGGCTAACTATGGCTACACCTTC. Its translation: CASSVVEANYGYTF.

V gene TRBV6-4 combines with J gene TRBJ2-7; D unclear. The germline V gene has CDR1 MRHNA and CDR2 SNTAGT. Trimming removed 4 bases from V and 0 bases from J, with 10 bases in between. This CDR3 comprises 14 residues. DNA for the CDR3: TGTGCCAGCAGTGTGTCAGCGAACTCCTACGAGCAGTACTTC. Protein sequence: CASSVSANSYEQYF.

The CDR3 DNA reads TGTGCCAGCAGCTCACGAGGGACAGGGTACGAGCAGTACTTC. This codes for CASSSRGTGYEQYF. This sequence joins TRBV7-2 and TRBJ2-7; TRBD1 matches 9 bases. The germline V gene has CDR1 SGHTA and CDR2 FQGNSA. The CDR3 extends over 14 amino acids. Trimming removed 4 bases from V and 4 bases from J; junction bases left unmatched: 5.

Concerning this clone itself: Other nucleotide sequences in the sample specify the same CDR3. The J gene is TRBJ1-2, the V gene TRBV7-9; D is perhaps TRBD1 (5 bases). CDR1 and CDR2 (germline): SEHNR, FQNEAQ (reference sequence). The CDR3 totals 13 residues. V lost 5 bases to trimming and J lost 2 bases, with 9 bases between them. CDR3 DNA sequence: TGTGCCAGCAGCCCCACAGGAAACTATGGCTACACCTTC. Amino acid sequence: CASSPTGNYGYTF. Full variable domain (missing parts from reference TRBV7-9 and TRBJ1-2): DTGVSQNPRHKITKRGQNVTFRCDPISEHNRLYWYRQTLGQGPEFLTYFQNEAQLEKSRLLSDRFSAERPKGSFSTLEIQRTEQGDSAMYLCASSPTGNYGYTFGSGTRLTVV.

The rearrangement joins TRBV28 to TRBJ2-7; tentatively, D is TRBD2 (5 bases). Trimming removed 10 bases at V and 4 bases at J, with 14 bases between. Looked up from germline, CDR1 is MDHEN and CDR2 is SYDVKM. The CDR3 runs 12 residues. CDR3 amino acids: CATRAAKYEQYF. In DNA form, the CDR3 reads TGTGCCACGAGGGCAGCGAAATACGAGCAGTACTTC.

The J gene is TRBJ2-4, the V gene TRBV7-9, with 8 bases identical to TRBD2. V shed 5 bases, J shed 12 bases, and the junction held 6 bases outside the gene matches. Germline CDR1 SEHNR, CDR2 FQNEAQ (reference sequence). The CDR3 runs 12 residues. The CDR3 region is CASSDRGGRQYF. CDR3 DNA: TGTGCCAGCAGCGACCGGGGGGGACGTCAGTACTTC.

This sequence joins TRBV12-3 or TRBV12-4 and TRBJ2-5; D perhaps matches TRBD1 (5 bases). Trimming stripped 6 bases from V and 2 bases from J, with 10 bases between. The CDR3 runs 13 residues. CDR3 region: CASRQVKQETQYF. As DNA, the CDR3 is TGTGCCAGCAGACAGGTCAAACAAGAGACCCAGTACTTC.

The rearrangement uses TRBV12-3 or TRBV12-4 and TRBJ2-7, with D maybe TRBD2 (6 bases). V was clipped by 3 bases and J by 4 bases, with 7 bases between them. This CDR3 region has 12 residues. CDR3 loop: CASSFGGYEQYF. CDR3 DNA sequence: TGTGCCAGCAGTTTTGGGGGGTACGAGCAGTACTTC.

The genes are TRBV28 and TRBJ2-7; tentative D call: TRBD2 (6 bases). Trimming took off 7 bases at V and 3 bases at J, with 22 bases between the two ends. The CDR3 is 16 amino acids. CDR1 and CDR2 from the germline V gene are MDHEN and SYDVKM. The CDR3: CASNEPSGTQSYEQYF. CDR3 coding DNA: TGTGCCAGCAACGAACCATCCGGGACTCAAAGCTACGAGCAGTACTTC.

With respect to this clone: In the same sample, other DNA sequences code for this CDR3. J is TRBJ1-4 and V is TRBV2; D uncertain. CDR1 SNHLY and CDR2 FYNNEI come from the germline V gene. This CDR3 has 13 residues. V lost 9 bases and J lost 3, with 11 bases in between. CDR3 residues: CASIRGSNEKLFF. The DNA for the CDR3 is TGTGCCAGTATCCGGGGTTCTAATGAAAAACTGTTTTTT.

The chain is built from TRBV30 and TRBJ1-3; 10 bases fit TRBD1. The CDR3 is 16 amino acids. CDR1 and CDR2 from the germline V gene are GTSNPN and SVGIG (reference sequence). Germline trimming cut 0 bases from V and 0 bases from J; bases unmatched to any gene: 2. The CDR3 coding sequence is TGTGCCTGGAGTGTGGGACAGGGGAGCTCTGGAAACACCATATATTTT. It yields the protein CAWSVGQGSSGNTIYF. Full variable domain (rest looked up from reference TRBV30 and TRBJ1-3): SQTIHQWPATLVQPVGSPLSLECTVEGTSNPNLYWYRQAAGRGLQLLFYSVGIGQISSEVPQNLSASRPQDRQFILSSKKLLLSDSGFYLCAWSVGQGSSGNTIYFGEGSWLTVV.

The chain carries TRBV28 and TRBJ1-2; TRBD1 aligns across 7 bases. CDR3 length equals 14 residues. Germline V gives CDR1 MDHEN, CDR2 SYDVKM. J was trimmed by 3 bases and V by 9 bases; bases with no gene match: 10. The DNA for the CDR3 is TGTGCCAGTTTCGGCCCGGGACAGCACTATGGCTACACCTTC. Residues: CASFGPGQHYGYTF.

This clone was counted once. One end of the junction does not line up with germline, which may come from a read error. V usage is TRBV6-8 and J usage is TRBJ1-1, with D perhaps TRBD1 (6 bases). The germline gives CDR1 MNHGY, CDR2 SAAAGT. This CDR3 region has 11 residues. CDR3 protein: CANSYGTEAFF. CDR3 nucleotide sequence: TGTGCCAACAGTTACGGGACAGAAGCTTTCTTT.

The V gene is TRBV28, the J gene TRBJ1-3, with 7 bases aligning to TRBD1. The germline V gene has CDR1 MDHEN and CDR2 SYDVKM. This CDR3 region has 13 residues. V was pared by 8 bases and J by 2 bases, with 3 bases of the junction left unmatched. The CDR3 spells CASERGPGNTIYF. DNA for the CDR3: TGTGCCAGCGAGAGGGGGCCTGGAAACACCATATATTTT.

The V and J genes are TRBV27 and TRBJ2-3; 9 bases are a match to TRBD2. From germline, CDR1 is MNHEY and CDR2 SMNVEV (reference sequence). The V gene end was trimmed by 5 bases and the J gene end by 7 bases; junction bases not matched to a gene: 16. This CDR3 is built from 17 residues. For the CDR3, the DNA is TGTGCCAGCAGTCCACTCCTAGTAGCGGGAGTGTTGAATACGCAGTATTTT. It encodes CASSPLLVAGVLNTQYF.